This section outlines one TCR beta chain sequence together with its context. Original processing notes: Estimated nucleated cell counts came from reference gene primer amplification. Sequencing used immunoSEQ multiplex PCR; TCRdb keeps in-frame clones, though not all of them. D and trimming were read from the DNA, whereas the V and J calls and clone size are those reported in that table. The repertoire includes about 170,000 clones, roughly nine tenths of them detected once, and about a quarter sits in the top ten. The data originate from a study of blood T cell repertoires in COVID-19. Study in general: Samples representing acute and convalescent COVID-19 were sourced from the United States, Italy and Spain. PBMCs, B-cell-depleted T cells, or T cells were the source of the cDNA or gDNA that made up the material.

This CDR3 has 14 amino acids. The V end was cut by 5 bases, the J end by 3 bases, with 14 bases between. Per germline, CDR1 SGHRS and CDR2 YFSETQ. V and J are TRBV5-1 and TRBJ1-1, with a tentative D call TRBD1 (5 bases). Sequenced: peripheral blood. This TCR was recovered from a man aged 55 to 69 with acute or convalescent COVID-19. For the CDR3, the DNA is TGCGCCAGCAGACGAGATTCAGGGTACACTGAAGCTTTCTTT. Encoded protein: CASRRDSGYTEAFF.